This T cell receptor beta chain was captured in a study of blood T cell repertoires in COVID-19. The germline gives CDR1 LNHDA, CDR2 SQIVND (reference sequence). The CDR3 is 15 amino acids. The germline V and J ends were trimmed by 5 bases and 7 bases, with 18 bases remaining between them. The method was immunoSEQ multiplex PCR; TCRdb's version includes in-frame clones alone and lacks a portion of them. Here the sample spans about 250,000 clones, about 91% being singletons. The TCR originated in a woman in her twenties or thirties with COVID-19, enrolled during active disease. This rearrangement joins TRBV19 to TRBJ1-5; a weak D match, TRBD1 (5 bases). The sequenced sample consisted of peripheral blood. The CDR3 loop is CASSRKVGDNQPQHF. The CDR3 bases are TGTGCCAGTAGTCGTAAGGTAGGGGATAACCAGCCCCAGCATTTT.